Following are 11 T cell receptor beta chains from one sample sequenced in a study of T cells in Graves' hyperthyroidism and ophthalmopathy. What was amplified from RNA transcripts were TCR beta CDR3 regions. The HTBI primer set drove a first-round RT-PCR of the TCR CDR3. MiXCR, run by TCRdb on the multiplex PCR reads, gives a single entry per CDR3 protein. The profile shows 200,000 to 250,000 distinct CDR3 sequences, about a sixth of them singletons. The sample taken for sequencing was blood. Source of these receptors: a woman in her late teens or twenties with Graves' ophthalmopathy.

This clonotype was detected ten times or more. This sequence joins TRBV28 and TRBJ1-2; D unresolved. V dropped 3 bases and J dropped 4 bases, with 9 bases sitting between them. Germline CDR1 MDHEN, CDR2 SYDVKM. The CDR3 is made up of 13 amino acids. As DNA, the CDR3 is TGTGCCAGCAGTTTTATGGCGGGCTATGGCTACACCTTC. It codes for CASSFMAGYGYTF.

The V gene is TRBV3-1, the J gene TRBJ1-5, with 12 bases aligning to TRBD1. This CDR3 contains 16 residues. The germline gives CDR1 LGHDT, CDR2 YNNKEL (reference sequence). After removal of 4 bases from V and 3 bases from J, the junction contained 4 bases not matched to a gene. DNA for the CDR3: TGTGCCAGCAGCCTAGGGACAGGGGGCCACAATCAGCCCCAGCATTTT. This codes for CASSLGTGGHNQPQHF. The variable domain in full, with the rest retrieved from reference TRBV3-1 and TRBJ1-5, is DTAVSQTPKYLVTQMGNDKSIKCEQNLGHDTMYWYKQDSKKFLKIMFSYNNKELIINETVPNRFSPKSPDKAHLNLHINSLELGDSAVYFCASSLGTGGHNQPQHFGDGTRLSIL.

This clonotype occurred many times. The chain links TRBV4-1 to TRBJ2-3, with 8 bases identical to TRBD1. CDR3 length: 15 amino acids. From germline, CDR1 is MGHRA and CDR2 YSYEKL. V shed 0 bases, J shed 5 bases, and the junction held 4 bases outside the gene matches. CDR3 bases: TGCGCCAGCAGCCAAGACAGGGGGCTCGGAGATACGCAGTATTTT. Translated: CASSQDRGLGDTQYF.

V gene TRBV2 combines with J gene TRBJ2-7, with 7 bases fitting TRBD1. This CDR3 is 15 amino acids long. With V trimmed by 6 bases and J by 0 bases, 8 bases remained unmatched. Germline loops: CDR1 SNHLY, CDR2 FYNNEI. CDR3 sequence reads: CASSSRTGISYEQYF. The CDR3 DNA reads as TGTGCCAGCAGCTCGCGGACAGGTATCTCCTACGAGCAGTACTTC.

This clonotype was observed a handful of times. A read error may explain this, as a much larger clone is one base away. This chain connects TRBV20-1 to TRBJ1-4, with D tentatively TRBD1 (5 bases). V was cut by 3 bases and J by 10 bases, with 18 bases left in between. Germline V gene lookup returns CDR1 DFQATT and CDR2 SNEGSKA (reference sequence). The CDR3 has 14 residues. The CDR3 coding sequence is TGCAGTGCTAGCTACGTACTCGGGGGTGGAAAACTGTTTTTT. It is translated as CSASYVLGGGKLFF.

Worth noting for this clonotype: It may be a read error: a sequence one base away is much more abundant. The chain has TRBV5-1 and TRBJ1-2; 9 bases match TRBD1. This CDR3 spans 15 amino acids. Germline CDR1 SGHRS, CDR2 YFSETQ. CDR3 in amino acids: CASSSSYRTGDGHTF. In DNA form, the CDR3 reads TGCGCCAGCAGCTCGTCCTACCGGACAGGGGATGGCCACACCTTC.

This clonotype has at least ten counts. The V call is TRBV28, the J call TRBJ1-2; tentatively, D is TRBD1 (5 bases). Trimming removed 5 bases at V and 8 bases at J, with 15 bases between. This CDR3 comprises 13 residues. Looked up from germline, CDR1 is MDHEN and CDR2 is SYDVKM. The CDR3 DNA reads as TGTGCCAGCAGTCCTCCTGGGGCGCGAGGCTACACCTTC. Translation: CASSPPGARGYTF.

This clonotype was detected ten times or more. The chain joins TRBV24-1 to TRBJ2-2; D ambiguous. V lost 6 bases to trimming and J lost 1 base, with 14 bases between them. Per the germline V gene, CDR1 is KGHDR and CDR2 is SFDVKD. The CDR3 runs to 16 residues. The CDR3 DNA reads TGTGCCACCAGTCTCCAGCTACCATTGAACACCGGGGAGCTGTTTTTT. As protein: CATSLQLPLNTGELFF.

The chain has TRBV28 and TRBJ1-4; unclear D gene. The CDR3 runs to 14 residues. Trimming cost V 6 bases and J 3 bases, with 11 bases left between them. Per the germline V gene, CDR1 is MDHEN and CDR2 is SYDVKM. The CDR3 region has the DNA TGTGCCAGCAGCCGCGCGTGGCCTAATGAAAAACTGTTTTTT. Its protein is CASSRAWPNEKLFF.

The chain joins TRBV2 to TRBJ2-7, with TRBD1 matching 7 bases. V dropped 2 bases and J dropped 6; count of bases not matched to a gene: 10. This CDR3 is built from 15 residues. Germline CDR1 is SNHLY and CDR2 is FYNNEI. The CDR3 nucleotides are TGTGCCAGCAGTGAATTTAAAGGGACAGTCTTCGAGCAGTACTTC. It yields the protein CASSEFKGTVFEQYF. Complete variable domain (other parts from reference TRBV2 and TRBJ2-7): EPEVTQTPSHQVTQMGQEVILRCVPISNHLYFYWYRQILGQKVEFLVSFYNNEISEKSEIFDDQFSVERPDGSNFTLKIRSTKLEDSAMYFCASSEFKGTVFEQYFGPGTRLTVT.

This clonotype was seen repeatedly, ten times or more. V and J are TRBV19 and TRBJ2-5; D is possibly TRBD1 (6 bases). The CDR3 runs to 13 residues. Germline CDR1 reads LNHDA; CDR2 reads SQIVND (reference sequence). V was trimmed by 9 bases and J by 2 bases, leaving 13 bases between them. The CDR3 here is CASSTGQQETQYF. DNA of the CDR3: TGTGCCAGCAGCACCGGACAGCAAGAGACCCAGTACTTC.